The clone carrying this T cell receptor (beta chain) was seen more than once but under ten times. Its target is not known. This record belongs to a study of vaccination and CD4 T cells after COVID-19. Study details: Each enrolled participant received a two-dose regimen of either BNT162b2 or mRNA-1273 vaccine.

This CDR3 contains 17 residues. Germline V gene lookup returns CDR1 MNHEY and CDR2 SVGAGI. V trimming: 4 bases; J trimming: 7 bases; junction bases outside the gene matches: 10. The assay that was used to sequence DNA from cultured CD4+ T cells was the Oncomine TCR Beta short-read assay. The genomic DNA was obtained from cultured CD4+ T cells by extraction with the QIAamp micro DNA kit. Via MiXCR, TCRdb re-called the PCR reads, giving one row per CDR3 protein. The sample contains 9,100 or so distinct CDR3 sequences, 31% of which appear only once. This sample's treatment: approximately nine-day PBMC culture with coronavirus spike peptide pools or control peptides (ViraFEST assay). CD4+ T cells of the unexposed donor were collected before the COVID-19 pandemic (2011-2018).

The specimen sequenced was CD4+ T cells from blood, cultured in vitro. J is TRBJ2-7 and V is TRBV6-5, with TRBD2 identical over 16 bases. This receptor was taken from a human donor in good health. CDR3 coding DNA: TGTGCCAGCAGTTCGCGGACAGGGACTAGCGGGAGGGGTGAGCAGTACTTC. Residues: CASSSRTGTSGRGEQYF.